Each of the 7 T cell receptor beta chains below was sequenced from the same sample in a study of OX40 agonist ivuxolimab in advanced cancers. The assay was immunoSEQ multiplex PCR, and TCRdb's table has in-frame clones only and misses some. This sample has more than 15,000 clones, with about four fifths found just once. Source: CD4+ or CD8+ T cells sorted from blood, taken in a trial of the OX40 agonist ivuxolimab. All receptors derive from an adult with an advanced solid tumor such as melanoma, head and neck, liver or kidney cancer.

This clone has only one observation. CDR3 protein: CASSDPRGVAEAFF. The CDR3 region has the DNA TGTGCCAGCAGCGACCCCAGGGGGGTAGCTGAAGCTTTCTTT. The V call is TRBV6-1, the J call TRBJ1-1, with 7 bases that match TRBD1. V was pared by 6 bases and J by 6 bases, with 10 bases of the junction left unmatched. The germline CDR1 and CDR2 sequences are MNHNS and SASEGT. The CDR3 sequence is 14 residues long.

On this clone: Other DNA sequences within the sample encode an identical CDR3. The rearrangement links TRBV6-5 to TRBJ2-1; tentatively, D is TRBD2 (6 bases). V lost 6 bases to trimming and J lost 0 bases, with 12 bases between them. Germline CDR1 reads MNHEY; CDR2 reads SVGAGI. This CDR3 spans 15 amino acids. The CDR3 nucleotides are TGTGCCAGCAGCCCCCGGGGGAGCTCCTACAATGAGCAGTTCTTC. It translates to CASSPRGSSYNEQFF.

The V call is TRBV28, the J call TRBJ1-1; possibly TRBD1 for D (5 bases). The CDR3 is 11 amino acids. The V gene's germline CDR1 is MDHEN and CDR2 SYDVKM. V lost 10 bases, J lost 10 bases, and 16 bases lay in between. The CDR3 region is CATGGFQGAFF. The DNA for the CDR3 is TGTGCCACCGGCGGGTTTCAGGGAGCTTTCTTT.

The CDR3 protein is CASSFAGNTGELFF. DNA for the CDR3: TGTGCCAGCAGCTTTGCAGGGAACACCGGGGAGCTGTTTTTT. V is TRBV7-3 and J is TRBJ2-2, with unresolved D. The CDR3 sequence is 14 residues long. Trimming cost V 3 bases and J 1 base, with 6 bases left between them. Germline-derived CDR1 and CDR2 are SGHTA and FQGTGA.

V and J are TRBV13 and TRBJ2-5; TRBD2 matches at 12 bases. This CDR3 region has 15 residues. V gave up 6 bases and J gave up 5 bases; unmatched junction bases: 7. CDR1 is PRHDT and CDR2 is FYEKMQ in the germline V gene (reference sequence). CDR3 amino acids: CASSEGLAGIETQYF. The CDR3 DNA reads TGTGCCAGCAGTGAAGGACTAGCGGGAATTGAGACCCAGTACTTC.

This clone is a singleton in its sample. This sequence joins TRBV2 and TRBJ2-1, with TRBD2 matching 9 bases. This CDR3 is 14 amino acids long. Germline V gene sequence: CDR1 SNHLY, CDR2 FYNNEI. J lost 6 bases, V lost 6 bases, and 6 bases had no gene match. The CDR3 sequence is CASRSAGGINEQFF. The DNA for the CDR3 is TGTGCCAGCAGGTCAGCGGGGGGTATCAATGAGCAGTTCTTC.

This clone was found once. The gene calls are TRBV5-6 and TRBJ2-6; TRBD1 matches at 8 bases. Per germline, CDR1 SGHDT and CDR2 YYEEEE. CDR3 length: 18 residues. The junction had 11 bases not matched to a gene; V was cut back by 6 bases and J by 0 bases. The CDR3 nucleotides read TGTGCCAGCATCCTGGCGACAGGGGACCTCTCTGGGGCCAACGTCCTGACTTTC. It yields the protein CASILATGDLSGANVLTF.